One and the same sample provided the 20 T cell receptor beta chains below, sequenced in a study of PD-1 blockade in classical Hodgkin lymphoma. Exposure to brentuximab vedotin varied, and each patient had relapsed following autologous stem cell transplantation. Data came from immunoSEQ multiplex PCR; TCRdb stores just in-frame clones and leaves some out. The table lists 75,000 to 100,000 clones, roughly 81% of them singletons. Sequences were derived from peripheral blood mononuclear cells (PBMCs), sampled before the second cycle of nivolumab. The source of these receptors is a human donor with classical Hodgkin lymphoma.

This chain connects TRBV5-6 to TRBJ2-7; 7 bases fit TRBD2. The trim removed 7 bases at V and 5 bases at J, leaving 15 bases unmatched. The germline gives CDR1 SGHDT, CDR2 YYEEEE. This CDR3 spans 15 amino acids. For the CDR3, the DNA is TGTGCCAGCTTCCTGTGGGGAGGGGCGGCAAACGAGCAGTACTTC. Amino acids: CASFLWGGAANEQYF.

This chain connects TRBV29-1 to TRBJ2-7; D might be TRBD2 (6 bases). The CDR3 runs to 12 residues. V dropped 5 bases and J dropped 3 bases, with 11 bases sitting between them. Germline V gives CDR1 SQVTM, CDR2 ANQGSEA. This CDR3 is CSVTGEGYEQYF. The CDR3 region has the DNA TGCAGCGTTACGGGAGAGGGCTACGAGCAGTACTTC.

The chain combines TRBV6-5 with TRBJ1-2; TRBD1 matches 10 bases. This CDR3 has 15 amino acids. Trimming at V came to 6 bases and at J to 5 bases, leaving 9 bases not matched to a gene. From germline, CDR1 is MNHEY and CDR2 SVGAGI. CDR3 bases: TGTGCCAGCAGATCCCCCGGGACAGGGGATTATGGCTACACCTTC. Amino acid sequence: CASRSPGTGDYGYTF.

CDR3 in DNA: TGTGCCAGCACGAATCTTGACGAGCAGTACTTC. Translated, it gives CASTNLDEQYF. The chain combines TRBV6-1 with TRBJ2-7, with D unclear. CDR1 MNHNS and CDR2 SASEGT come from the germline V gene. Trimming shortened V by 7 bases and J by 5 bases, and 9 bases separated the two germline ends. The CDR3 has 11 residues.

V gene TRBV28 combines with J gene TRBJ1-2; tentative D call: TRBD1 (5 bases). Deletions cut 5 bases from V and 2 bases from J, with 6 bases between. CDR1 and CDR2 (germline): MDHEN, SYDVKM. This CDR3 has 12 residues. As DNA, the CDR3 is TGTGCCAGCAGTGGACACAACTATGGCTACACCTTC. It encodes CASSGHNYGYTF.

The chain is built from TRBV29-1 and TRBJ1-4; a possible D gene is TRBD1 (6 bases). This CDR3 is 14 amino acids long. Germline CDR1 is SQVTM and CDR2 is ANQGSEA. Trimming stripped 6 bases from V and 8 bases from J, with 19 bases between. CDR3 bases: TGCAGCGTATATCACAGGGAAGGGGGAGAAAAACTGTTTTTT. This translates into CSVYHREGGEKLFF.

This chain joins TRBV5-4 and TRBJ1-2; no clear D gene. The CDR3 is 15 residues long. The V and J ends lost 0 bases and 0 bases respectively, with 9 bases between them. Germline V gene data show CDR1 as SGHNT and CDR2 as YYREEE (reference sequence). CDR3 bases: TGTGCCAGCAGCTTGGCCGGGTCGTCTAACTATGGCTACACCTTC. Its translation: CASSLAGSSNYGYTF. Full variable domain (rest looked up from reference TRBV5-4 and TRBJ1-2): ETGVTQSPTHLIKTRGQQVTLRCSSQSGHNTVSWYQQALGQGPQFIFQYYREEENGRGNFPPRFSGLQFPNYSSELNVNALELDDSALYLCASSLAGSSNYGYTFGSGTRLTVV.

CDR3 nucleotides: TGTGCCAGCAGAGGAAGGGGCTTCTATGGCTACACCTTC. Protein sequence: CASRGRGFYGYTF. This chain links TRBV5-4 with TRBJ1-2; tentative D call: TRBD1 (5 bases). This CDR3 comprises 13 residues. The germline gives CDR1 SGHNT, CDR2 YYREEE (reference sequence). With 5 bases removed from V and 4 bases from J, the gap between germline ends came to 12 bases.

The chain combines TRBV7-2 with TRBJ2-2; 8 bases are a match to TRBD1. Germline V gene lookup returns CDR1 SGHTA and CDR2 FQGNSA. The CDR3 has 17 amino acids. J gave up 0 bases and V 5 bases, and 8 bases lay outside the gene matches. The CDR3 loop reads CASSPQTGQANTGELFF. In DNA, the CDR3 is TGTGCCAGCAGCCCGCAGACGGGACAGGCGAACACCGGGGAGCTGTTTTTT.

The chain combines TRBV27 with TRBJ2-7; the D is unclear. Germline V CDR1 and CDR2: MNHEY, SMNVEV (reference sequence). Trimming removed 6 bases from V and 2 bases from J, with 17 bases in between. CDR3 length: 15 amino acids. The CDR3 region has the DNA TGTGCCAGCAGGAGAAAACCACCCACGGCCTACGAGCAGTACTTC. It is translated as CASRRKPPTAYEQYF.

Only one count was recorded for this clone. The chain uses TRBV13 and TRBJ2-5; the match to TRBD2 covers 15 bases. Germline-derived CDR1 and CDR2 are PRHDT and FYEKMQ (reference sequence). V gave up 5 bases and J gave up 5 bases; unmatched junction bases: 9. The CDR3 runs to 17 residues. The CDR3 nucleotides are TGTGCCAGCAGCCGGACTAGCGGGAGGGCCGTGCGGGAGACCCAGTACTTC. Translation gives CASSRTSGRAVRETQYF.

The genes are TRBV27 and TRBJ1-1; D gene unclear. The CDR3 has 13 amino acids. The germline CDR1 and CDR2 sequences are MNHEY and SMNVEV (reference sequence). Between the trimmed V and J ends, which lost 2 bases and 0 bases, there was a span of 4 bases. CDR3 protein: CASSLKMNTEAFF. CDR3 DNA: TGTGCCAGCAGTTTAAAGATGAACACTGAAGCTTTCTTT.

V usage is TRBV14 and J usage is TRBJ1-1; D ambiguous. The CDR3 is 14 residues long. CDR1 SGHDN and CDR2 FVKESK come from the germline V gene. Trimming removed 0 bases at V and 4 bases at J, with 9 bases between. The DNA of the CDR3 is TGTGCCAGCAGCCAAGAAGTATTAGGCACTGAAGCTTTCTTT. This gives the protein CASSQEVLGTEAFF.

The gene calls are TRBV6-1 and TRBJ2-5; D not resolved. Trimming took 2 bases from V and 7 from J, leaving 14 bases between them. Germline CDR1 MNHNS, CDR2 SASEGT. This CDR3 has 14 amino acids. DNA for the CDR3: TGTGCCAGCAGTGAAACCGCAAGAACGGGGACCCAGTACTTC. Translated, it gives CASSETARTGTQYF.

The chain carries TRBV14 and TRBJ2-2, with D possibly TRBD1 on 6 matching bases. Deletions cut 4 bases from V and 9 bases from J, with 12 bases between. Germline CDR1 reads SGHDN; CDR2 reads FVKESK. The CDR3 is 13 amino acids. The CDR3 spells CASSLFRDRELFF. DNA of the CDR3: TGTGCCAGCAGCCTCTTCCGGGACAGGGAGCTGTTTTTT.

The V and J genes are TRBV7-9 and TRBJ1-3; D possibly corresponds to TRBD1 (5 bases). This CDR3 comprises 15 residues. Germline assignment: CDR1 SEHNR and CDR2 FQNEAQ (reference sequence). The V end lost 0 bases, the J end lost 4 bases, and 10 bases lay between the germline ends. The CDR3 loop is CASSLAGTYGNTIYF. In nucleotides, the CDR3 is TGTGCCAGCAGCTTAGCCGGGACCTACGGAAACACCATATATTTT. The variable domain in full, with the rest retrieved from reference TRBV7-9 and TRBJ1-3, is DTGVSQNPRHKITKRGQNVTFRCDPISEHNRLYWYRQTLGQGPEFLTYFQNEAQLEKSRLLSDRFSAERPKGSFSTLEIQRTEQGDSAMYLCASSLAGTYGNTIYFGEGSWLTVV.

This clone was observed once. This chain uses TRBV5-1 with TRBJ2-2; a possible D gene is TRBD1 (6 bases). Trimming shortened V by 2 bases and J by 4 bases, and 15 bases separated the two germline ends. CDR1 is SGHRS and CDR2 is YFSETQ in the germline V gene. CDR3 length: 16 amino acids. CDR3 sequence reads: CASSLVIQGSTGELFF. CDR3 bases: TGCGCCAGCAGCTTAGTCATTCAGGGGAGCACCGGGGAGCTGTTTTTT.

The V call is TRBV5-6, the J call TRBJ2-5, with a weak D call TRBD2 (6 bases). Germline CDR1 and CDR2: SGHDT and YYEEEE. Deletions cut 3 bases from V and 5 bases from J, with 8 bases between. The CDR3 sequence is 12 residues long. The CDR3 DNA sequence: TGTGCCAGCAGCTGGCTAGCGGAGACCCAGTACTTC. The encoded protein is CASSWLAETQYF.

This rearrangement joins TRBV28 to TRBJ2-7, with D uncertain. V was cut by 3 bases and J by 3 bases, with 12 bases left in between. CDR3 length: 14 residues. Germline CDR1 is MDHEN and CDR2 is SYDVKM. CDR3 amino acids: CASSFPGLGYEQYF. As DNA, the CDR3 is TGTGCCAGCAGTTTCCCCGGGTTGGGCTACGAGCAGTACTTC. Drawing the rest from reference TRBV28 and TRBJ2-7, the complete variable domain is DVKVTQSSRYLVKRTGEKVFLECVQDMDHENMFWYRQDPGLGLRLIYFSYDVKMKEKGDIPEGYSVSREKKERFSLILESASTNQTSMYLCASSFPGLGYEQYFGPGTRLTVT.

This clone was detected a few times. The gene calls are TRBV13 and TRBJ2-2; D gene unclear. V lost 4 bases and J 1 base, leaving 4 bases between the germline ends. Germline V gives CDR1 PRHDT, CDR2 FYEKMQ (reference sequence). This CDR3 has 13 residues. CDR3 nucleotides: TGTGCCAGCAGCTCTTGGAACACCGGGGAGCTGTTTTTT. This encodes CASSSWNTGELFF.